The present T cell receptor beta chain was sequenced within a study of cytomegalovirus exposure and HLA in healthy donors. The donors belonged to the roughly 110-subject validation cohort, separate from the approximately 700-subject first cohort. V lost 2 bases and J lost 9, with 13 bases in between. From germline, CDR1 is SNHLY and CDR2 FYNNEI. The CDR3 extends over 14 amino acids. Produced via immunoSEQ multiplex PCR; TCRdb's table is partial and in-frame only. The sample yields a few hundred thousand clones, roughly 87% seen once. As regards this clone: Its antigen remains unknown.

Study observations and caveats: CMV antigen specificity was confirmed in vitro for a few CMV-associated chains. There were over 150 TCR beta chains listed as cytomegalovirus-associated.

V and J are TRBV2 and TRBJ2-2; D is unresolved. The clonotype originates from a man aged 18 to 29 in good health and CMV-seropositive. Input material: PBMCs. CDR3 sequence reads: CASSETLSVRELFF. CDR3 coding DNA: TGTGCCAGCAGTGAAACTCTCTCCGTGAGGGAGCTGTTTTTT.